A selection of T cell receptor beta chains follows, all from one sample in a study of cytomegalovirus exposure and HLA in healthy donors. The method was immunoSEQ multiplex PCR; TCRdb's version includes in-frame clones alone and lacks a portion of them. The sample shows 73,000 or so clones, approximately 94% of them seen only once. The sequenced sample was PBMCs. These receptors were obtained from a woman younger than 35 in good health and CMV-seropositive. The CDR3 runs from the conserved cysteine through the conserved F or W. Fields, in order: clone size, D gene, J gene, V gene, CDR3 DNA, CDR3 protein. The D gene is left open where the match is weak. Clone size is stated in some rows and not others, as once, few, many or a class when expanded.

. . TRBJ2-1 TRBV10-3 TGTGCCGTCAATGACGGACAGAACAATGAGCAGTTCTTC CAVNDGQNNEQFF
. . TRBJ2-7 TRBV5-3 TGTGCCAGAAGCGCAACAGCAAGCTCCTACGAGCAGTACTTC CARSATASSYEQYF
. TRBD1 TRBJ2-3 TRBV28 TGTGCCAGCAGTTTTTGGGGCTCGGGGACAGGGTCAAAAGATACGCAGTATTTT CASSFWGSGTGSKDTQYF
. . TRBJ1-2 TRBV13 TGTGCCAGCAGCTCCCAAGACTTCGGTTCCATGTATAACTATGGCTACACCTTC CASSSQDFGSMYNYGYTF
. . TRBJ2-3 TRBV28 TGTGCCAGCAGTTCCCCAGGAGGACCGGACACAGATACGCAGTATTTT CASSSPGGPDTDTQYF
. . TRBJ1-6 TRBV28 TGTGCCAGCACCTCCCATCGGTCACCCCTCCACTTT CASTSHRSPLHF
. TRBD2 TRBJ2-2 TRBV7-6 TGTGCCAGCAGCTTAACCGATACTAGCGGCCCAGGCGGGGAGCTGTTTTTT CASSLTDTSGPGGELFF
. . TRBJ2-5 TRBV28 TGTGCCAGCAGTTTGGCGGGGGCCGGGGAAGAGACCCAGTACTTC CASSLAGAGEETQYF
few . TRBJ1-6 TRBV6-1 TGTGCCAGCATTTCACAGAATAATTCACCCCTCCACTTT CASISQNNSPLHF
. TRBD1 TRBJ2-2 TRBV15 TGTGCCACCAGCAGACCACAAGGGTCTACACAGGGGGGCGGGGAGCTGTTTTTT CATSRPQGSTQGGGELFF
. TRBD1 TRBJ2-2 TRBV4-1 TGCGCCAGCAGCCACCCCGGACAGGGTAACACCGGGGAGCTGTTTTTT CASSHPGQGNTGELFF
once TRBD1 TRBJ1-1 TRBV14 TGTGCCAGCAGCGGGACAGGGGGGAACACTGAAGCTTTCTTT CASSGTGGNTEAFF
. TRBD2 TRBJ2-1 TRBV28 TGTGCCAGCAAAATTTCGGGACTAGCGGACAATGAGCAGTTCTTC CASKISGLADNEQFF
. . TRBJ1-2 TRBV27 TGTGCCAGCAGTTTATCAGCCGCGACAGCAAACTATGGCTACACCTTC CASSLSAATANYGYTF
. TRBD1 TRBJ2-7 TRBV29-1 TGCAGCGTTACCGGGACAGGGAGCACCTACGAGCAGTACTTC CSVTGTGSTYEQYF
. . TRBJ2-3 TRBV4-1 TGCGCCAGCAGCCAAGACTCGGGGTTGCCAGATACGCAGTATTTT CASSQDSGLPDTQYF
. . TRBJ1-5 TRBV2 TGTGCCAGCAGTGGACAGTATAGCAATCAGCCCCAGCATTTT CASSGQYSNQPQHF
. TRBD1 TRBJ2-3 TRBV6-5 TGTGCCAGCAGGACAGGGGTAGCGCAGTATTTT CASRTGVAQYF
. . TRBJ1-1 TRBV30 TGTGCCTGGAGGCCCAGGGTGTTGGTTTTGAACACTGAAGCTTTCTTT CAWRPRVLVLNTEAFF
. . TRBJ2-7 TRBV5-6 TGTGCCAGCAGCGGAACCGGAGGGACAGTCCACGAGCAGTACTTC CASSGTGGTVHEQYF
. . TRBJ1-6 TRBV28 TGTGCCAGCAGTGGCAGGGTATTGGGTTCACCCCTCCACTTT CASSGRVLGSPLHF
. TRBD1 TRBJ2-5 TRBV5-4 TGTGCCAGCAGCTTGGACAGGGGAGAGACCCAGTACTTC CASSLDRGETQYF
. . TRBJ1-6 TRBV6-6 TGTGCCAGCAGCGAAATGGGCATCTCTTATAATTCACCCCTCCACTTT CASSEMGISYNSPLHF
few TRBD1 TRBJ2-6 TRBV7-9 TGTGCCAGCAGCCGGCTGGGACAGGGGGTAACTGGGGCCAACGTCCTGACTTTC CASSRLGQGVTGANVLTF